This TCR beta chain was obtained from a study of blood T cell repertoires in COVID-19. Study context: Sample material is recorded as cDNA or gDNA derived from T cells, B-cell-depleted T cells, or PBMCs.

Produced via immunoSEQ multiplex PCR; TCRdb's table is partial and in-frame only. The sample includes hundreds of thousands of clones, around 89% seen only once; the top ten take 1% to 1.3%. The CDR3 covers 11 residues. CDR1 and CDR2 from the germline V gene are SEHNR and FQNEAQ (reference sequence). Trimming took 5 bases from V and 6 from J, leaving 8 bases between them. This chain uses TRBV7-9 with TRBJ2-7; D unresolved. The TCR was taken from a man aged 30-40 years who had recovered from COVID-19. The sequencing input was PBMCs or T cells enriched from blood (not recorded which). Written as DNA, the CDR3 is TGTGCCAGCAGCGAGGAGACCGAGCAGTACTTC. It yields the protein CASSEETEQYF.